This T cell receptor beta chain came from a study of post-analysis software for immune sequencing data. The overall study: The disease courses covered relapsing-remitting, secondary progressive and progressive-relapsing multiple sclerosis. Findings of the study overall: Co-batched samples clustered tightly together by F measure.

Sequencing libraries made from TCR beta cDNA carried unique molecular identifiers. Each CDR3 protein gets one entry after TCRdb re-called the PCR reads with MiXCR. This table has more than 500,000 distinct CDR3 sequences, 30% to 40% appearing once. On this clonotype itself: Its target is unknown.

Source material: blood. This TCR came from a girl under 18 with multiple sclerosis.

The CDR3 protein is CSARPGGQADTQYF. CDR3 sequence (DNA): TGCAGTGCCCGACCCGGGGGGCAAGCAGATACGCAGTATTTT. This chain links TRBV20-1 with TRBJ2-3, with D perhaps TRBD2 (7 bases). This CDR3 is built from 14 residues. CDR1 is DFQATT, CDR2 SNEGSKA, per germline (reference sequence). V was pared by 6 bases and J by 4 bases, with 17 bases between.